This TCR beta chain was found in a study of neurological immune-mediated disorders. Regarding the study as a whole: Because no CDR3 amino acid sequences were shared across subjects by expanded clones, private repertoires were suggested in all groups.

Libraries used 2 million unsorted PBMCs kept frozen in RNAlater. The authors made cDNA by 5'RACE with 10-nucleotide random UMIs. TCRdb called the 5' RACE reads again in MiXCR, with one record for every CDR3 protein. This table has more than 50,000 distinct CDR3 sequences, approximately 10% appearing once. The CDR3 extends over 15 amino acids. This clonotype came up many times. The antigen is undetermined. Sequencing was performed on PBMCs. The rearrangement links TRBV21-1 to TRBJ2-1; the table's D call of TRBD1 was not tested on the DNA. TRBV21-1 is given as a pseudogene. The clonotype originates from a man aged 55 to 70 in good health. The CDR3 bases are TGTGCCAGCAGTACAGAAACCGGAGGGGGCAATGAGCAGTTCTTC. As protein: CASSTETGGGNEQFF.